Sequencing of this T cell receptor (beta chain) was carried out in a study of cytomegalovirus exposure and HLA in healthy donors. Study-wide results and limits: Most TCR sequences were seen very rarely across donors, but some public TCRs occurred in many.

This CDR3 region has 14 residues. Germline lookup yields CDR1 SQVTM and CDR2 ANQGSEA. The V and J ends lost 7 bases and 2 bases, in that order; junction bases with no gene match: 7. Use of 60 Vbeta and 13 Jbeta primers characterized the PCR. The assay was immunoSEQ multiplex PCR, and TCRdb's table has in-frame clones only and misses some. The table lists 120,000 or so clones, 81% of them singletons. This clone was counted only a few times. Its cognate antigen is unknown. The sequenced sample consisted of PBMCs. V is TRBV29-1 and J is TRBJ2-2; 7 nucleotides agree with TRBD1. The clonotype comes from a man between 18 and 35 years old in good health and CMV-seropositive. The CDR3 region has the DNA TGCAGCGCCGAAGGGACAGATAACACCGGGGAGCTGTTTTTT. Its protein product is CSAEGTDNTGELFF.